The 8 T cell receptor beta chains below were found in one sample sequenced in a study of blood T cell repertoires in COVID-19. Clones were read by immunoSEQ multiplex PCR, and TCRdb kept only the in-frame ones, dropping some. The table includes about 75,000 clones, 75% to 85% detected once. The sample was peripheral blood. These receptors were collected from a woman in her forties or fifties with acute or convalescent COVID-19.

The chain recombines TRBV27 with TRBJ2-7; weak D call: TRBD2 (6 bases). CDR3 size: 15 residues. Germline CDR1 reads MNHEY; CDR2 reads SMNVEV (reference sequence). V was trimmed by 1 base and J by 2 bases, leaving 12 bases between them. DNA for the CDR3: TGTGCCAGCAGTTTATGGTTAGGGACTCCCTACGAGCAGTACTTC. Protein: CASSLWLGTPYEQYF.

CDR3 sequence (DNA): TGTGCCACCAGTGATTCGCGGGACTTCCAAGAGACCCAGTACTTC. This translates into CATSDSRDFQETQYF. The chain carries TRBV24-1 and TRBJ2-5; perhaps TRBD2 as D (6 bases). Trimming left V 2 bases short and J 1 base short, with 10 bases between. CDR1 and CDR2 (germline): KGHDR, SFDVKD. CDR3 length: 15 amino acids.

The J gene is TRBJ1-1, the V gene TRBV7-3, with 7 bases lining up with TRBD1. The CDR3 runs 15 residues. Germline V gives CDR1 SGHTA, CDR2 FQGTGA. V lost 5 bases to trimming and J lost 1 base; unmatched junction nucleotides: 7. The CDR3 reads CASSAQGSGNTEAFF. The CDR3 nucleotides read TGTGCCAGCAGCGCACAGGGGTCAGGGAACACTGAAGCTTTCTTT. The full variable domain, its missing parts supplied by reference TRBV7-3 and TRBJ1-1, is GAGVSQTPSNKVTEKGKYVELRCDPISGHTALYWYRQSLGQGPEFLIYFQGTGAADDSGLPNDRFFAVRPEGSVSTLKIQRTERGDSAVYLCASSAQGSGNTEAFFGQGTRLTVV.

This chain joins TRBV6-5 and TRBJ2-7; 7 positions match TRBD2. The germline V gene has CDR1 MNHEY and CDR2 SVGAGI. This CDR3 is built from 14 residues. Trimming removed 7 bases from V and 2 bases from J; junction bases left unmatched: 8. CDR3: CASMSASGPYEQYF. The CDR3 DNA reads as TGTGCCAGCATGTCGGCTAGCGGCCCCTACGAGCAGTACTTC.

CDR3 DNA: TGTGCCAGTAGTTCGGGAGGACAGCCCCAGCATTTT. Its translation: CASSSGGQPQHF. V gene TRBV19 combines with J gene TRBJ1-5; D unresolved. The CDR3 is 12 amino acids. V was cut by 5 bases and J by 7 bases, with 9 bases left in between. Germline CDR1 reads LNHDA; CDR2 reads SQIVND (reference sequence).

This rearrangement joins TRBV18 to TRBJ1-1, with a possible D match to TRBD1 (5 bases). The CDR3 totals 17 residues. Trimming took 3 bases from V and 0 from J, leaving 17 bases between them. In germline, CDR1 is KGHSH, CDR2 LQKENI. CDR3 residues: CASSPPGGKGLNTEAFF. DNA for the CDR3: TGTGCCAGCTCACCCCCGGGAGGTAAGGGGCTGAACACTGAAGCTTTCTTT.

This CDR3 reads CASSVAAGDLTEAFF. The CDR3 DNA is TGTGCCAGCAGCGTGGCGGCAGGGGATCTAACTGAAGCTTTCTTT. V gene TRBV9 combines with J gene TRBJ1-1; weak D call: TRBD1 (6 bases). The CDR3 contains 15 residues. The germline V gene encodes CDR1 SGDLS and CDR2 YYNGEE. V lost 2 bases, J lost 5 bases, and 16 bases lay in between. Filled out from reference TRBV9 and TRBJ1-1, the complete variable domain reads DSGVTQTPKHLITATGQRVTLRCSPRSGDLSVYWYQQSLDQGLQFLIQYYNGEERAKGNILERFSAQQFPDLHSELNLSSLELGDSALYFCASSVAAGDLTEAFFGQGTRLTVV.

The genes are TRBV6-2 or TRBV6-3 and TRBJ2-7; 7 nucleotides match TRBD1. Per the germline V gene, CDR1 is MNHEY and CDR2 is SVGEGT. Trimming removed 4 bases from V and 5 bases from J; junction bases left unmatched: 11. The CDR3 runs to 15 residues. The DNA for the CDR3 is TGTGCCAGCAGTTGGGGGTCATACAGGGGCCACGAGCAGTACTTC. It yields the protein CASSWGSYRGHEQYF.